This TCR beta chain was sequenced in a study of T cells in Graves' hyperthyroidism and ophthalmopathy (dated by TCRdb to between 2018 and 2021). For the wider study: To identify distinguishing TCR V-J signatures, a discovery cohort of around 98 patients was used, comprising 40 to 45 with Graves' ophthalmopathy and approximately 58 with stable Graves' hyperthyroidism. The 75 to 100 discovery patients were randomly split 7:3 into training and test sets. According to the paper, TCR Vbeta CDR3 sequencing was carried out on approximately 140 peripheral blood samples, which came from around 43 ophthalmopathy, under 85 hyperthyroidism and approximately 17 progressor patients. Following sampling, methimazole starting at 30 mg daily was given to hyperthyroidism patients, and high-dose intravenous methylprednisolone was given to ophthalmopathy patients. Whether ophthalmopathy could be predicted prospectively was tested in an independent validation cohort made up of about 20 hyperthyroidism patients plus 17 patients who later progressed to ophthalmopathy. Thyroid tissue and blood T-cell repertoires from six Graves' hyperthyroidism patients were also compared in the study. Paper-wide results and their limitations: Most expanded thyroid clonotypes (frequency above 0.001) were also detected in blood, suggesting blood repertoires may reflect thyroid immune responses. During validation, the model predicted progression to ophthalmopathy a median of about 6.3 months ahead of onset, with almost 71% sensitivity and 72.22% specificity. A 13 V-J signature model separated ophthalmopathy from stable hyperthyroidism, with 87.88% sensitivity and 81.08% specificity in cross-validation and 80%/75% in testing. No statistical method was used to fix the sample size in advance, and group allocation was not hidden from the investigators.

Patients with uncontrolled infections, other autoimmune diseases, pregnancy or lactation were excluded. Diagnoses were established on the basis of clinical symptoms, serum thyroxine and TRAb, thyroid ultrasound, and orbital computed tomography. Trizol reagent was used to extract total RNA, and RNA quality was then checked on an Agilent 2100 Bioanalyzer. The TCR beta CDR3 regions were amplified from the RNA transcripts. A first-round RT-PCR of the TCR CDR3 used the HTBI primer set with the Qiagen OneStep RT-PCR kit. The libraries were constructed in a second round of multiplex PCR and then size-selected and purified. Sequencing of the libraries was done on an Illumina HiSeq2000 using paired-end 100 bp reads. The authors processed their data as follows. SOAPnuke was used to process the raw data, removing reads that contained adapters or uncalled bases, had a mean Phred below 15, or lacked an exact match to the constant primer or identifier. High-quality paired reads were merged with COPE v1.2.5, and unique nucleotide sequences were defined as clonotypes. MiTCR v1.1 was used to align the clonotypes against IMGT TRBV, TRBD and TRBJ reference segments. Only V-J combinations with frequency above 0.0001, covering 98% to 99.2% of repertoires, were analysed. The TCS score was defined as F50 (clonal expansion) divided by E x V (chaos), with BLOSUM62-based TCRdist calculated between CDR3 peptides within each V-J. Welch's t-statistics and random forest reduced around 520 V-J features to 13, which were used in a naive Bayes classifier (R e1071). The Morisita-Horn index was used to measure how similar the thyroid and blood repertoires were. Using fastp trimming at Q25 and MiXCR clonotype assembly, TCRdb reanalyzed the public sequencing data and kept in-frame beta chains. Each entry merges the rows of one CDR3 protein and shows their most common DNA and genes. TCRdb assigned the V and J calls; the authors' analysis was not used. The sample includes about 660,000 distinct CDR3 sequences, with about 45% observed a single time. Less than 9% of the sample rests with the top ten.

V and J are trimmed by 0 bases and 4 bases, and the gene matches miss 8 bases of the junction. From a lookup of the germline V gene, CDR1 and CDR2 are SGHTA and FQGTGA. Inclusive of the bounding cysteine and phenylalanine, the CDR3 is 18 residues long. Only CDR3 DNA remains: 54 bases, in frame from the first base. This clonotype came up a few times. What antigen it recognizes has not been identified. No much larger clone is present one base from it, and per-base qualities are unavailable. This sequence uses TRBV7-3 and TRBJ2-2, with 10 bases aligning to TRBD2. This receptor was identified in an adult man with Graves' disease, either hyperthyroidism or ophthalmopathy (not recorded which). The sample taken for sequencing was peripheral blood or thyroid tissue (not recorded which). The encoded CDR3 is CASSLTGPSGSGTGELFF. The nucleotides read TGTGCCAGCAGCTTAACCGGGCCTAGCGGGAGCGGCACCGGGGAGCTGTTTTTT.